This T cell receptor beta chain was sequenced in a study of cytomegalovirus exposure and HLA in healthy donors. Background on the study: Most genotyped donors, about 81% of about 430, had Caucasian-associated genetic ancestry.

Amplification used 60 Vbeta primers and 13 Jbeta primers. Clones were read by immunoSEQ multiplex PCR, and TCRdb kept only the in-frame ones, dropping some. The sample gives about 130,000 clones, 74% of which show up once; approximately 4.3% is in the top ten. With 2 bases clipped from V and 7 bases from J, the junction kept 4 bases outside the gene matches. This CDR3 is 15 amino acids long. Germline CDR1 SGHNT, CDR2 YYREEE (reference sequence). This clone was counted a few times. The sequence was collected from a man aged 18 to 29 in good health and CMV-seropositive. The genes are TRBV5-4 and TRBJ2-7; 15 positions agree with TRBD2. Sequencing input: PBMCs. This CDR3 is CASSLPGTSGGEQYF. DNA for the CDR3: TGTGCCAGCAGCTTACCCGGGACTAGCGGGGGGGAGCAGTACTTC.